These 25 T cell receptor beta chains were sequenced from one sample in a study of tumor-infiltrating lymphocytes in localized non-small cell lung cancer. The method was immunoSEQ multiplex PCR; TCRdb's version includes in-frame clones alone and lacks a portion of them. The sample has over 10,000 clones; roughly four fifths are singletons. Sequencing was carried out using uninvolved lung tissue not adjacent to the tumor. The source is a human donor with non-small cell lung cancer.

This clone was detected only a few times. This chain links TRBV19 with TRBJ2-7; TRBD2 matches 10 bases. Germline lookup yields CDR1 LNHDA and CDR2 SQIVND (reference sequence). Germline trimming cut 0 bases from V and 2 bases from J; bases unmatched to any gene: 4. The CDR3 spans 16 residues. The CDR3 sequence: CASSIDLAGGPYEQYF. CDR3 bases: TGTGCCAGTAGTATAGATTTAGCGGGAGGACCCTACGAGCAGTACTTC. Full variable domain (remainder filled in from reference TRBV19 and TRBJ2-7): DGGITQSPKYLFRKEGQNVTLSCEQNLNHDAMYWYRQDPGQGLRLIYYSQIVNDFQKGDIAEGYSVSREKKESFPLTVTSAQKNPTAFYLCASSIDLAGGPYEQYFGPGTRLTVT.

The chain couples TRBV30 to TRBJ2-7; perhaps TRBD1 as D (6 bases). Germline CDR1 and CDR2: GTSNPN and SVGIG (reference sequence). V shed 3 bases and J shed 1 base, with 10 bases lying between them. There are 13 residues in the CDR3. The CDR3, as DNA: TGTGCCTGGAGCGCCGGACAGTCCTACGAGCAGTACTTC. This encodes CAWSAGQSYEQYF.

The chain couples TRBV5-1 to TRBJ1-3, with a possible D match to TRBD1 (6 bases). The V end was cut by 3 bases, the J end by 7 bases, with 11 bases between. CDR3 length equals 13 residues. Germline CDR1 reads SGHRS; CDR2 reads YFSETQ. This chain's CDR3 is CASSSDSYNTIYF. CDR3 nucleotides: TGCGCCAGCAGCTCGGACAGTTATAACACCATATATTTT.

This chain joins TRBV4-2 and TRBJ2-7, with 8 nucleotides matching TRBD2. V trimming: 3 bases; J trimming: 0 bases; junction bases outside the gene matches: 10. From germline, CDR1 is LGHNA and CDR2 YNFKEQ. The CDR3 sequence is 17 residues long. CDR3 sequence: CASSHGGTGGLSYEQYF. The CDR3 coding sequence is TGTGCCAGCAGCCACGGAGGAACGGGAGGGCTCTCCTACGAGCAGTACTTC.

J is TRBJ1-2 and V is TRBV27; the D is unclear. This CDR3 is built from 12 residues. Germline CDR1 MNHEY, CDR2 SMNVEV (reference sequence). V was cut by 8 bases and J by 5 bases, with 12 bases left in between. CDR3 coding DNA: TGTGCCAGCGCACCGAGAGGATATGGCTACACCTTC. It specifies CASAPRGYGYTF.

This sequence joins TRBV19 and TRBJ1-5; D gene uncertain. Germline lookup yields CDR1 LNHDA and CDR2 SQIVND (reference sequence). The germline V and J ends were trimmed by 2 bases and 1 base, with 9 bases remaining between them. The CDR3 totals 15 residues. The CDR3 region has the DNA TGTGCCAGTAGTATATCGGGATTAAGCAATCAGCCCCAGCATTTT. Protein: CASSISGLSNQPQHF.

The genes are TRBV19 and TRBJ2-7; D possibly matches TRBD1 or TRBD2 (5 bases each). CDR1 and CDR2 (germline): LNHDA, SQIVND (reference sequence). Trimming removed 3 bases at V and 6 bases at J, with 6 bases between. This CDR3 spans 11 amino acids. The CDR3 loop reads CASSMGTEQYF. CDR3 nucleotide sequence: TGTGCCAGTAGTATGGGGACCGAGCAGTACTTC.

This clone was picked up a small number of times. V usage is TRBV6-1 and J usage is TRBJ1-1, with a possible D match to TRBD1 (6 bases). The CDR3 spans 15 residues. From germline, CDR1 is MNHNS and CDR2 SASEGT. V dropped 6 bases and J dropped 1 base, with 15 bases sitting between them. The CDR3 region is CASRDRRTENTEAFF. The DNA of the CDR3 is TGTGCCAGCAGGGACCGGCGGACAGAGAACACTGAAGCTTTCTTT.

The CDR3 sequence is CASTQGGTGELFF. CDR3 nucleotides: TGTGCCAGCACTCAAGGGGGCACCGGGGAGCTGTTTTTT. The V gene is TRBV6-5, the J gene TRBJ2-2, with D perhaps TRBD1 (6 bases). Trimming removed 7 bases at V and 4 bases at J, with 10 bases between. CDR3 length equals 13 residues. Germline-derived CDR1 and CDR2 are MNHEY and SVGAGI.

The V call is TRBV6-6, the J call TRBJ2-3, with D possibly matching TRBD2 (6 bases). CDR1 is MNHNY, CDR2 SVGAGI, per germline (reference sequence). V lost 5 bases and J 0 bases, leaving 15 bases between the germline ends. CDR3 length: 16 amino acids. The CDR3 is CASSHGLTSSTDTQYF. Here the CDR3 DNA reads TGTGCCAGCAGTCATGGACTAACGTCTAGCACAGATACGCAGTATTTT.

The chain carries TRBV19 and TRBJ2-5; tentatively, D is TRBD1 (6 bases). The CDR3 is 12 residues long. Germline V gives CDR1 LNHDA, CDR2 SQIVND (reference sequence). Trimming removed 1 base at V and 7 bases at J, with 7 bases between. This CDR3 is CASSIVGGTQYF. The CDR3 bases are TGTGCCAGTAGTATAGTAGGGGGGACCCAGTACTTC.

In this sample, this clone turned up a few times. V gene TRBV30 combines with J gene TRBJ1-1; a weak D match, TRBD1 (5 bases). The V and J ends lost 7 bases and 7 bases respectively, with 10 bases between them. CDR3 size: 10 residues. Germline V gene data show CDR1 as GTSNPN and CDR2 as SVGIG (reference sequence). The CDR3 DNA follows: TGTGCCTCCCATAGGGGTGAAGCTTTCTTT. It is translated as CASHRGEAFF.

V is TRBV5-1 and J is TRBJ2-2, with 7 bases matching TRBD1. Germline CDR1 is SGHRS and CDR2 is YFSETQ. The CDR3 is 16 residues long. Trimming took 4 bases from V and 9 from J; bases not matched to a gene: 15. CDR3 amino acids: CASSERDSLSTRELFF. CDR3 DNA sequence: TGCGCCAGCAGCGAAAGGGACAGCCTCAGTACCAGGGAGCTGTTTTTT.

V usage is TRBV4-3 and J usage is TRBJ2-7; TRBD1 is a possible D gene (6 bases). V was cut by 0 bases and J by 4 bases, with 16 bases left in between. The CDR3 length is 16 residues. Germline V gives CDR1 LGHNA, CDR2 YSLEER. CDR3 bases: TGCGCCAGCAGCCAAGATTCTCAACAGGGTAGTTACGAGCAGTACTTC. Its translation: CASSQDSQQGSYEQYF.

V usage is TRBV30 and J usage is TRBJ2-7; 9 nucleotides line up with TRBD2. V lost 5 bases to trimming and J lost 6 bases; unmatched junction nucleotides: 11. Germline V gene lookup returns CDR1 GTSNPN and CDR2 SVGIG (reference sequence). The CDR3 runs to 14 residues. The CDR3 coding sequence is TGTGCCTGGCAAATAGCGGGAGCCCGGGGCGAGCAGTACTTC. As protein: CAWQIAGARGEQYF.

The V call is TRBV5-1, the J call TRBJ2-3; the D is unclear. CDR3 length: 15 residues. The V gene's germline CDR1 is SGHRS and CDR2 YFSETQ. V was trimmed by 0 bases and J by 3 bases, leaving 11 bases between them. CDR3 DNA sequence: TGCGCCAGCAGCTTGGCCCTAGTAAAGACAGATACGCAGTATTTT. Protein: CASSLALVKTDTQYF.

This chain joins TRBV5-1 and TRBJ2-7; the D is unclear. CDR3 length equals 14 residues. Germline V gene lookup returns CDR1 SGHRS and CDR2 YFSETQ. The V gene lost 5 bases and the J gene lost 0 bases, with 12 bases spanning the gap. CDR3 residues: CASRGLTSSYEQYF. In nucleotides, the CDR3 is TGCGCCAGCAGAGGCCTTACGAGCTCCTACGAGCAGTACTTC.

This clone was seen only once. The CDR3: CASSYSRGGELFF. DNA of the CDR3: TGTGCCAGCAGTTACTCCCGAGGCGGGGAGCTGTTTTTT. The chain recombines TRBV6-5 with TRBJ2-2; D uncertain. Deletions cut 0 bases from V and 7 bases from J, with 6 bases between. The CDR3 has 13 amino acids. The germline V gene has CDR1 MNHEY and CDR2 SVGAGI.

The genes are TRBV6-5 and TRBJ2-7; D assignment may be TRBD1 or TRBD2 (5 bases each). V was pared by 1 base and J by 7 bases, with 17 bases between. CDR3 length: 15 residues. The germline V gene encodes CDR1 MNHEY and CDR2 SVGAGI. Here the CDR3 reads CASSYLGQGRGEQYF. The CDR3 nucleotides read TGTGCCAGCAGTTACTTGGGGCAGGGACGTGGAGAGCAGTACTTC.

J is TRBJ2-2 and V is TRBV5-1, with D uncertain. CDR1 and CDR2 from the germline V gene are SGHRS and YFSETQ. The length of the CDR3 is 13 residues. V was trimmed by 1 base and J by 4 bases, leaving 5 bases between them. This chain's CDR3 is CASSLYVTGELFF. The CDR3 nucleotides read TGCGCCAGCAGCTTGTATGTCACCGGGGAGCTGTTTTTT.

DNA of the CDR3: TGCAGCGCGGCAGCCAGGGGTCGGGGTGGGACAGATACGCAGTATTTT. Amino acids: CSAAARGRGGTDTQYF. V is TRBV29-1 and J is TRBJ2-3, with a possible D match to TRBD1 (6 bases). Germline CDR1 and CDR2: SQVTM and ANQGSEA. Trimming took off 7 bases at V and 3 bases at J, with 23 bases between the two ends. The CDR3 contains 16 residues.

The chain joins TRBV5-4 to TRBJ2-7; 9 bases line up with TRBD2. The CDR3 extends over 15 amino acids. Germline values: CDR1 SGHNT, CDR2 YYREEE (reference sequence). Trimming took 4 bases from V and 3 from J; bases not matched to a gene: 8. This CDR3 is CASSIKREADYEQYF. The CDR3 DNA is TGTGCCAGCAGCATTAAGCGGGAGGCCGACTACGAGCAGTACTTC.

The V gene is TRBV11-3, the J gene TRBJ1-1, with D perhaps TRBD1 (5 bases). There are 14 residues in the CDR3. Trimming removed 3 bases from V and 1 base from J, with 9 bases in between. Germline V gives CDR1 SGHNT, CDR2 YENEEA. CDR3 DNA sequence: TGTGCCAGCAGCTTCGGGGGTGGGAACACTGAAGCTTTCTTT. Translated: CASSFGGGNTEAFF.

The rearrangement joins TRBV6-1 to TRBJ1-6, with D hard to call. The V gene's germline CDR1 is MNHNS and CDR2 SASEGT. The CDR3 is 13 amino acids. Between the trimmed V and J ends, which lost 6 bases and 7 bases, there was a span of 10 bases. The CDR3 DNA reads as TGTGCCAGCAGGGGAACGTGGAATTCACCCCTCCACTTT. Translation: CASRGTWNSPLHF.

The gene calls are TRBV7-2 and TRBJ2-1; D remains ambiguous. Trimming took 5 bases from V and 2 from J, leaving 7 bases between them. The CDR3 sequence is 13 residues long. Germline assignment: CDR1 SGHTA and CDR2 FQGNSA. The CDR3 DNA sequence: TGTGCCAGCAGCCCTGACACCTACAATGAGCAGTTCTTC. Translating it yields CASSPDTYNEQFF.